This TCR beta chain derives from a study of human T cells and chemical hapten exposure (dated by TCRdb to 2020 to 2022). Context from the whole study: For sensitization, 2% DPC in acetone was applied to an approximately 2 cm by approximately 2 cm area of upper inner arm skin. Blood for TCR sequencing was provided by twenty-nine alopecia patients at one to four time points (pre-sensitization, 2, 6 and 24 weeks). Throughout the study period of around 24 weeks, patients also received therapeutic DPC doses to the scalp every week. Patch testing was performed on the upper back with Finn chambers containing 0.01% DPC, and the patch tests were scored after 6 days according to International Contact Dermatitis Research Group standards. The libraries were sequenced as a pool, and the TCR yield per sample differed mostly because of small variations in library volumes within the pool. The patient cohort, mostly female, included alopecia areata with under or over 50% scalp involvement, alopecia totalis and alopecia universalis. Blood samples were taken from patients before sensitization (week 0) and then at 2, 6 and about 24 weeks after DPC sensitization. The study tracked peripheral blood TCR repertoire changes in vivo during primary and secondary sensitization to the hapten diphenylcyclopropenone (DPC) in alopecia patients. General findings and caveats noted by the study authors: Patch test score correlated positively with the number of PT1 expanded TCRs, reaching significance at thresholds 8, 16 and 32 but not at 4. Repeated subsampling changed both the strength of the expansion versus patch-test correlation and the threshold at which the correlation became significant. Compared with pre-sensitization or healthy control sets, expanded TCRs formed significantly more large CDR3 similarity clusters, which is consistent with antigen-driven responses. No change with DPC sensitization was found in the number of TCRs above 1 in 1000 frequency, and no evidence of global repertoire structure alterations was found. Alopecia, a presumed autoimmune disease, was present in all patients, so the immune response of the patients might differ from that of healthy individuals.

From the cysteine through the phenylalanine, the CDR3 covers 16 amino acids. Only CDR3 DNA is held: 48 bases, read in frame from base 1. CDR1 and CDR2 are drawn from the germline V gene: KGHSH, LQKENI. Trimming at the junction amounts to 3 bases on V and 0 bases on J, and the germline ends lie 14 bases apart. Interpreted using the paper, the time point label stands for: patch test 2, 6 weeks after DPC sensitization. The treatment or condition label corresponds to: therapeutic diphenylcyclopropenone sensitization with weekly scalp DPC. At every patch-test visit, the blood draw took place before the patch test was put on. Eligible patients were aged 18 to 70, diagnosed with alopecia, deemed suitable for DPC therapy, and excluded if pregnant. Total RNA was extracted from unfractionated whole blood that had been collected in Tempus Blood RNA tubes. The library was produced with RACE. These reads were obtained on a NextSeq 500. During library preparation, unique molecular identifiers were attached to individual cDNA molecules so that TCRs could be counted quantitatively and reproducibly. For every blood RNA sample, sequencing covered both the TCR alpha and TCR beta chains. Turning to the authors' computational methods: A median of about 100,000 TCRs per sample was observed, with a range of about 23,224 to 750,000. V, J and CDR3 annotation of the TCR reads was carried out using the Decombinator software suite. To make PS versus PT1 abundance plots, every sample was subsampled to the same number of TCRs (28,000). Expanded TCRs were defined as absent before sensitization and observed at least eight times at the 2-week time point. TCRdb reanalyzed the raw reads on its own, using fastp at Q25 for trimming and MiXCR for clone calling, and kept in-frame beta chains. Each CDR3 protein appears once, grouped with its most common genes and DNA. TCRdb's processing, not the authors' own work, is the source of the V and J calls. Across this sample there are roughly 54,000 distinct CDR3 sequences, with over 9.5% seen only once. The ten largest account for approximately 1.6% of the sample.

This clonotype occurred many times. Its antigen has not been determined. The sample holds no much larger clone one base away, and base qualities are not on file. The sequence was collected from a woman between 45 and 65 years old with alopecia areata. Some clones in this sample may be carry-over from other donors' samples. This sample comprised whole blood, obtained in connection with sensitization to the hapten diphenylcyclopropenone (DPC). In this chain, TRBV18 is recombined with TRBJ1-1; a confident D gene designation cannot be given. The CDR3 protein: CASSPGAGGVNTEAFF. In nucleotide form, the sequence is TGTGCCAGCTCACCCGGAGCGGGAGGCGTGAACACTGAAGCTTTCTTT.